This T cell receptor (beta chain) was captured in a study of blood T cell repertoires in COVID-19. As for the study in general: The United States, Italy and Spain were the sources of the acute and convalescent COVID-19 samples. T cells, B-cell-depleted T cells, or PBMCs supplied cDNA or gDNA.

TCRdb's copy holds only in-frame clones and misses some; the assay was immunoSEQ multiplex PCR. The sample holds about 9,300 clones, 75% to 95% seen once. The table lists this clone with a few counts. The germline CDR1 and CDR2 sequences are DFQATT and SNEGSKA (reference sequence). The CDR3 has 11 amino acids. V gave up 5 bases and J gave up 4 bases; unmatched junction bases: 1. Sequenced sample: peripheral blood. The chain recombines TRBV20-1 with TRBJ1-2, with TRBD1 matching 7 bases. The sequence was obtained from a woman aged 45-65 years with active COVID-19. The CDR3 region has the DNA TGCAGTGCTTCAGGGGGCTATGGCTACACCTTC. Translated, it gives CSASGGYGYTF.